The next 21 T cell receptor beta chains were all read from a single sample in a study of OX40 agonist ivuxolimab in advanced cancers. Libraries were prepared by immunoSEQ multiplex PCR; TCRdb keeps only in-frame clonotypes and omits some of them. The sample has roughly 67,000 clones, around 90% seen once; the top ten hold about 9.1%. The sequences come from CD4+ or CD8+ T cells sorted from blood, collected in a trial of the OX40 agonist ivuxolimab. The receptors were sampled from an adult with an advanced solid tumor such as melanoma, head and neck, liver or kidney cancer.

This clone was recorded only once. The chain is built from TRBV29-1 and TRBJ1-2; a possible D gene is TRBD1 (5 bases). The germline V gene has CDR1 SQVTM and CDR2 ANQGSEA. Trimming stripped 5 bases from V and 4 bases from J, with 14 bases between. The CDR3 contains 13 residues. The CDR3 is CSVPSRVGYGYTF. The CDR3 nucleotides are TGCAGCGTTCCGAGCAGGGTCGGCTATGGCTACACCTTC.

This chain joins TRBV7-9 and TRBJ1-4; unclear D gene. The V end lost 5 bases, the J end lost 0 bases, and 7 bases lay between the germline ends. The CDR3 totals 14 residues. CDR1 is SEHNR and CDR2 is FQNEAQ in the germline V gene (reference sequence). The CDR3 DNA sequence: TGTGCCAGCAGCGGGTACGCAACTAATGAAAAACTGTTTTTT. It is translated as CASSGYATNEKLFF.

In its sample, this clone was seen once. The V and J genes are TRBV4-2 and TRBJ2-2; TRBD2 is a possible D gene (6 bases). CDR3 size: 16 residues. The germline CDR1 and CDR2 sequences are LGHNA and YNFKEQ. V lost 4 bases to trimming and J lost 1 base, with 13 bases between them. The CDR3 loop reads CASSRGDLGNTGELFF. The CDR3 bases are TGTGCCAGCAGCCGGGGGGACTTGGGGAACACCGGGGAGCTGTTTTTT.

This clone was observed once. This chain links TRBV18 with TRBJ2-7; possible D gene TRBD1, 6 bases. The CDR3 spans 14 residues. Germline CDR1 is KGHSH and CDR2 is LQKENI. V gave up 6 bases and J gave up 2 bases, with 14 bases separating them. The CDR3 loop reads CASSRQVQTYEQYF. CDR3 coding DNA: TGTGCCAGCTCCAGACAGGTACAAACCTACGAGCAGTACTTC. Combining the CDR3 with reference TRBV18 and TRBJ2-7 gives the whole variable domain NAGVMQNPRHLVRRRGQEARLRCSPMKGHSHVYWYRQLPEEGLKFMVYLQKENIIDESGMPKERFSAEFPKEGPSILRIQQVVRGDSAAYFCASSRQVQTYEQYFGPGTRLTVT.

CDR3 residues: CASMGQRNTGELFF. The CDR3 nucleotides are TGTGCCAGCATGGGACAGAGAAACACCGGGGAGCTGTTTTTT. The chain uses TRBV27 and TRBJ2-2; TRBD1 matches at 7 bases. Germline CDR1 MNHEY, CDR2 SMNVEV (reference sequence). The junction had 4 bases not matched to a gene; V was cut back by 7 bases and J by 2 bases. The CDR3 sequence is 14 residues long.

The J gene is TRBJ1-6, the V gene TRBV19, with D possibly matching TRBD1 (5 bases). Germline V lookup: CDR1 LNHDA, CDR2 SQIVND (reference sequence). The CDR3 totals 15 residues. V was trimmed by 5 bases and J by 3 bases, leaving 11 bases between them. CDR3 DNA sequence: TGTGCCAGTAGTTATGCGCAGGGCTATAATTCACCCCTCCACTTT. Translated: CASSYAQGYNSPLHF. Supplemented by reference TRBV19 and TRBJ1-6, the full variable domain reads DGGITQSPKYLFRKEGQNVTLSCEQNLNHDAMYWYRQDPGQGLRLIYYSQIVNDFQKGDIAEGYSVSREKKESFPLTVTSAQKNPTAFYLCASSYAQGYNSPLHFGNGTRLTVT.

V gene TRBV13 combines with J gene TRBJ2-7, with 14 bases identical to TRBD2. Germline V lookup: CDR1 PRHDT, CDR2 FYEKMQ (reference sequence). V shed 3 bases, J shed 7 bases, and the junction held 11 bases outside the gene matches. The CDR3 consists of 17 residues. CDR3: CASSFGLAGGGLSEQYF. Here the CDR3 DNA reads TGTGCCAGCAGCTTCGGACTAGCGGGGGGCGGGCTGTCAGAGCAGTACTTC.

This chain uses TRBV5-1 with TRBJ1-2; the D gene is possibly TRBD1 (5 bases). From germline, CDR1 is SGHRS and CDR2 YFSETQ. The V gene lost 0 bases and the J gene lost 6 bases, with 9 bases spanning the gap. The CDR3 runs to 13 residues. CDR3 nucleotide sequence: TGCGCCAGCAGCTTGGGACAGCACAATGGCTACACCTTC. Its protein is CASSLGQHNGYTF.

V and J are TRBV11-2 and TRBJ2-7, with 7 bases that match TRBD1. Germline V gene data show CDR1 as SGHAT and CDR2 as FQNNGV. Losses at the gene ends were 1 base for V and 1 base for J; bases not matched to a gene: 7. CDR3 length: 16 residues. CDR3 amino acids: CASSLAPGQRSYEQYF. DNA of the CDR3: TGTGCCAGCAGCTTAGCCCCGGGACAGAGATCCTACGAGCAGTACTTC.

The CDR3 DNA follows: TGTGCCATCAGACCAGGGACAGCCGGTGGCTACACCTTC. It yields the protein CAIRPGTAGGYTF. This rearrangement joins TRBV10-3 to TRBJ1-2, with 7 bases identical to TRBD1. The CDR3 runs 13 residues. The junction had 8 bases not matched to a gene; V was cut back by 6 bases and J by 7 bases. Germline CDR1 reads ENHRY; CDR2 reads SYGVKD.

The gene calls are TRBV12-2 and TRBJ2-1; the DNA was not used to check the table's D call, TRBD2. TRBV12-2 is a recognized pseudogene. The CDR3 runs to 15 residues. The CDR3 is CASRLPVTFYNEQFF. Written as DNA, the CDR3 is TGTGCAAGTCGCCTGCCGGTCACTTTTTACAATGAGCAGTTCTTC.

This chain connects TRBV9 to TRBJ1-1, with TRBD1 matching over 9 bases. V dropped 3 bases and J dropped 7; count of bases not matched to a gene: 13. The CDR3 extends over 16 amino acids. Germline assignment: CDR1 SGDLS and CDR2 YYNGEE. CDR3 loop: CASSEDGTGRFSEAFF. The CDR3 nucleotides read TGTGCCAGCAGCGAGGACGGGACAGGGAGGTTCAGTGAAGCTTTCTTT. The full variable domain, rest sourced from reference TRBV9 and TRBJ1-1, is DSGVTQTPKHLITATGQRVTLRCSPRSGDLSVYWYQQSLDQGLQFLIQYYNGEERAKGNILERFSAQQFPDLHSELNLSSLELGDSALYFCASSEDGTGRFSEAFFGQGTRLTVV.

CDR3 loop: CASSYSLNTDTQYF. Here the CDR3 DNA reads TGTGCCAGCAGTTACTCGCTTAACACAGATACGCAGTATTTT. The chain links TRBV6-5 to TRBJ2-3; D is ambiguous. The CDR3 extends over 14 amino acids. Germline V CDR1 and CDR2: MNHEY, SVGAGI. Between the trimmed V and J ends, which lost 0 bases and 2 bases, there was a span of 6 bases.

The rearrangement links TRBV11-2 to TRBJ2-7; D remains unclear. The CDR3 covers 14 residues. Trimming removed 5 bases from V and 3 bases from J, with 14 bases in between. Germline CDR1 reads SGHAT; CDR2 reads FQNNGV. The CDR3 DNA follows: TGTGCCAGCAGCCCCTGGGCCACAAACTACGAGCAGTACTTC. Translation gives CASSPWATNYEQYF.

As to this clone: This sample includes further DNA sequences coding for the same CDR3. This rearrangement joins TRBV2 to TRBJ1-3, with D hard to call. Germline lookup yields CDR1 SNHLY and CDR2 FYNNEI. Between the trimmed V and J ends, which lost 3 bases and 0 bases, there was a span of 6 bases. This CDR3 is 14 amino acids long. CDR3 bases: TGTGCCAGCAGTGATGTGGGCTCTGGAAACACCATATATTTT. Its protein is CASSDVGSGNTIYF.

The V gene is TRBV5-4, the J gene TRBJ2-1; TRBD1 or TRBD2 may be the D gene (5 bases each). Trimming took 3 bases from V and 9 from J, leaving 16 bases between them. CDR3 length: 14 residues. The germline gives CDR1 SGHNT, CDR2 YYREEE (reference sequence). Written as DNA, the CDR3 is TGTGCCAGCAGCTCCCGGGACCCCGTGGCTGAGCAGTTCTTC. This gives the protein CASSSRDPVAEQFF.

The sample holds a few counts of this clone. J is TRBJ2-1 and V is TRBV6-4, with a tentative D call TRBD2 (6 bases). The CDR3 runs 15 residues. V was cut by 3 bases and J by 1 base, with 10 bases left in between. CDR1 is MRHNA, CDR2 SNTAGT, per germline. DNA for the CDR3: TGTGCCAGCAGTGAGTACGGGGGATCCTACAATGAGCAGTTCTTC. Translating gives CASSEYGGSYNEQFF.

The V gene is TRBV6-6, the J gene TRBJ2-3; 13 positions match TRBD2. The V segment lost 4 bases and the J segment 3 bases; nucleotides outside the gene matches: 4. This CDR3 is built from 16 residues. Germline V gene sequence: CDR1 MNHNY, CDR2 SVGAGI (reference sequence). The CDR3 DNA is TGTGCCAGCAGTTTGGGACTAGCGGGGACGACAGATACGCAGTATTTT. This encodes CASSLGLAGTTDTQYF.

The chain couples TRBV27 to TRBJ1-5, with a tentative D call TRBD1 (6 bases). Germline loops: CDR1 MNHEY, CDR2 SMNVEV (reference sequence). V was pared by 6 bases and J by 6 bases, with 21 bases between. The CDR3 is 16 amino acids. This CDR3 reads CASREDPGGWGQPQHF. The CDR3 coding sequence is TGTGCCAGCAGGGAGGACCCCGGGGGCTGGGGTCAGCCCCAGCATTTT.

V usage is TRBV13 and J usage is TRBJ2-3; 12 bases are shared with TRBD2. CDR1 and CDR2 from the germline V gene are PRHDT and FYEKMQ (reference sequence). CDR3 length: 17 amino acids. V shed 2 bases, J shed 10 bases, and the junction held 13 bases outside the gene matches. DNA of the CDR3: TGTGCCAGCAGCTTAATCGCTAGCGGGGGGGCTGGGCCTTCGCAGTATTTT. Protein sequence: CASSLIASGGAGPSQYF.

In its sample, this clone was seen once. The rearrangement links TRBV2 to TRBJ2-4, with D possibly matching TRBD1 (7 bases). V gave up 2 bases and J gave up 6 bases, with 20 bases separating them. The CDR3 covers 17 residues. Germline V gives CDR1 SNHLY, CDR2 FYNNEI. The CDR3 DNA sequence: TGTGCCAGCAGTGAAAGAGTCTTGGACAGGAGGGGAAACATTCAGTACTTC. Translating gives CASSERVLDRRGNIQYF.